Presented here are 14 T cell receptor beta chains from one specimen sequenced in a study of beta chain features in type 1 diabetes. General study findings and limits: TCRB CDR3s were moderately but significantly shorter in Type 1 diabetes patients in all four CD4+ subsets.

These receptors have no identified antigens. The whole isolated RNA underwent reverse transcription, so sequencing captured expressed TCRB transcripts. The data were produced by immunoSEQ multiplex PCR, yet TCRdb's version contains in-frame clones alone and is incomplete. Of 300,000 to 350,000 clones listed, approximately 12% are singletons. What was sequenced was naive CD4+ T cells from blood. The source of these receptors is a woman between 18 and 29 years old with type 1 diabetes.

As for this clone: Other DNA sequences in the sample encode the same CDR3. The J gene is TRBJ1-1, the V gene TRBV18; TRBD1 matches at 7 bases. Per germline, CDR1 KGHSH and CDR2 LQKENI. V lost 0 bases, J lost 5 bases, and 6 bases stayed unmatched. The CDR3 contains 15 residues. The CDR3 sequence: CASSPPNRGGTEAFF. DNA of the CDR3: TGTGCCAGCTCACCACCGAACAGGGGAGGAACTGAAGCTTTCTTT.

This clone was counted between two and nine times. The DNA of the CDR3 is TGTGCCAGCAGCCCACATTTGGGACAGGGCCTCTATGGCTACACCTTC. It specifies CASSPHLGQGLYGYTF. The gene calls are TRBV2 and TRBJ1-2; 9 bases line up with TRBD1. CDR1 is SNHLY and CDR2 is FYNNEI in the germline V gene. The CDR3 runs to 16 residues. The V and J ends lost 6 bases and 4 bases, in that order; junction bases with no gene match: 12.

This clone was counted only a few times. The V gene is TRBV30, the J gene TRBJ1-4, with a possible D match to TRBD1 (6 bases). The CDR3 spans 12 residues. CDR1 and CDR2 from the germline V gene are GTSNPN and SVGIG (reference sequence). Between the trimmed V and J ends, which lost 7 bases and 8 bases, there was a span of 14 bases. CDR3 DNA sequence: TGTGCCTTTGGAGGCAGGGGCGAAAAACTGTTTTTT. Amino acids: CAFGGRGEKLFF.

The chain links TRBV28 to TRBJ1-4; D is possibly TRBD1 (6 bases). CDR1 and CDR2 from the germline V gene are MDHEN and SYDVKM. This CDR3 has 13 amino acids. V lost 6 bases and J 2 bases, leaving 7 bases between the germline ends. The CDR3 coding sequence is TGTGCCAGCAGGAGGGGGACTAATGAAAAACTGTTTTTT. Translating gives CASRRGTNEKLFF.

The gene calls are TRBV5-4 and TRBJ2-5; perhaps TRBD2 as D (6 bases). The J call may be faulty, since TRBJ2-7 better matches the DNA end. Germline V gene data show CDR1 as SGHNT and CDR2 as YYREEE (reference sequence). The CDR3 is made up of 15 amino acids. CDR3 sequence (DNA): TGTGCCAGCAGCTCGCCGACTTACCGGGGGAACGAGCAGTACTTC. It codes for CASSSPTYRGNEQYF.

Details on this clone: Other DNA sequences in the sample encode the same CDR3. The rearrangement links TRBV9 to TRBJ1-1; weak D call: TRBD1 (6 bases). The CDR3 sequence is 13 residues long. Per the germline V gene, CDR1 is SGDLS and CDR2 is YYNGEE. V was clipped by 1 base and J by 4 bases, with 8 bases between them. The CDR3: CASSVRGGTEAFF. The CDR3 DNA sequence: TGTGCCAGCAGCGTACGAGGGGGCACTGAAGCTTTCTTT.

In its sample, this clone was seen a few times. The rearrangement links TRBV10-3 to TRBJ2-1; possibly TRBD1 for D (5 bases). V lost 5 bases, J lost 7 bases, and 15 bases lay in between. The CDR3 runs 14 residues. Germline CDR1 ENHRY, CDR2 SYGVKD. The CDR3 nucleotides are TGTGCCATCAGTCCTCAGGGAATTAGGAATGAGCAGTTCTTC. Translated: CAISPQGIRNEQFF.

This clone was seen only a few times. The CDR3 nucleotides are TGTGCCAGCAGCTTACTAGCGGGAGCCGGGGAGCTGTTTTTT. It specifies CASSLLAGAGELFF. The J gene is TRBJ2-2, the V gene TRBV7-9, with 10 nucleotides matching TRBD2. The V gene's germline CDR1 is SEHNR and CDR2 FQNEAQ (reference sequence). The CDR3 is 14 residues long. Losses at the gene ends were 2 bases for V and 6 bases for J; bases not matched to a gene: 0.

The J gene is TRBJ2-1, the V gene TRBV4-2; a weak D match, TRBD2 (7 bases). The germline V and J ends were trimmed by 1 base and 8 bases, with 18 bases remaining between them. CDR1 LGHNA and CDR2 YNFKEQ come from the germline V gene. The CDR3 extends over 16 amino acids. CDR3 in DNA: TGTGCCAGCAGCCAAGTGTCGCGGGGGCGTCTTGATGAGCAGTTCTTC. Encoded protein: CASSQVSRGRLDEQFF.

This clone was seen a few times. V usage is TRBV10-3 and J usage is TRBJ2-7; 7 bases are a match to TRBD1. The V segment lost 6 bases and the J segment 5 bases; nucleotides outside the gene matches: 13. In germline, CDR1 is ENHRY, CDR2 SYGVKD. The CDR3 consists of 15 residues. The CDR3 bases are TGTGCCATCAGGACGACAGGGAATTCGGCCCACGAGCAGTACTTC. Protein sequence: CAIRTTGNSAHEQYF.

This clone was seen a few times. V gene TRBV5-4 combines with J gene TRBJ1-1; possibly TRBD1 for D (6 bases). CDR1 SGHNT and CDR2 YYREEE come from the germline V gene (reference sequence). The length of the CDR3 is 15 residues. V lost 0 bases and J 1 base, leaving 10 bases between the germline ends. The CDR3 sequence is CASSLVQGTNTEAFF. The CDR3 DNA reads TGTGCCAGCAGCTTGGTGCAGGGGACGAACACTGAAGCTTTCTTT.

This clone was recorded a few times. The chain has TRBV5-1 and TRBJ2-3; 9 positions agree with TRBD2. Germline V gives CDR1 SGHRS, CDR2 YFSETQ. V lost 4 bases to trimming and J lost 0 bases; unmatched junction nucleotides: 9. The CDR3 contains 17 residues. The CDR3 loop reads CASSMTSGSVSTDTQYF. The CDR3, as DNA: TGCGCCAGCAGCATGACTAGCGGATCCGTTAGCACAGATACGCAGTATTTT.

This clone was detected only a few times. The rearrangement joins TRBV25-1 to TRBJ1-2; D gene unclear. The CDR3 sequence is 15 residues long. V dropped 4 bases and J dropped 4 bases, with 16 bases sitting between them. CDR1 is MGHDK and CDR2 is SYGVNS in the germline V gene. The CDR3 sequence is CASSGIRGRFYGYTF. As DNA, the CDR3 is TGTGCCAGCAGTGGTATACGAGGGAGGTTCTATGGCTACACCTTC.

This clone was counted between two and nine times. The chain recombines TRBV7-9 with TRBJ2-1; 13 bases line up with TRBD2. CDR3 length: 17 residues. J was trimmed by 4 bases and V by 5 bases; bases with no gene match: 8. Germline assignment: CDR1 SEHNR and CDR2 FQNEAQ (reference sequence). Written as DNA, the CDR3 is TGTGCCAGCAGCAGACTAGCGGGAGGTTCGATATACAATGAGCAGTTCTTC. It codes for CASSRLAGGSIYNEQFF.